One sample yielded the 9 T cell receptor beta chains listed below, sequenced in a study of cytomegalovirus exposure and HLA in healthy donors. With 60 Vbeta and 13 Jbeta primers, the PCR was carried out. Only in-frame clones appear in the TCRdb table, and some are missing; sequencing was by immunoSEQ multiplex PCR. The sample carries about 140,000 clones, approximately 61% recorded once. Specimen: PBMCs. These receptors all come from a human donor in good health.

This chain connects TRBV7-6 to TRBJ2-5, with 13 bases lining up with TRBD2. This CDR3 has 16 amino acids. CDR1 is SGHVS, CDR2 FNYEAQ, per germline. Germline trimming cut 6 bases from V and 0 bases from J; bases unmatched to any gene: 4. This CDR3 reads CASSLLAGGYQETQYF. The CDR3 region has the DNA TGTGCCAGCAGTTTACTAGCGGGAGGGTACCAAGAGACCCAGTACTTC. Looking up the rest from reference TRBV7-6 and TRBJ2-5 gives the full variable domain: GAGVSQSPRYKVTKRGQDVALRCDPISGHVSLYWYRQALGQGPEFLTYFNYEAQQDKSGLPNDRFSAERPEGSISTLTIQRTEQRDSAMYRCASSLLAGGYQETQYFGPGTRLLVL.

V usage is TRBV4-3 and J usage is TRBJ2-1; TRBD2 agrees at 7 bases. The junction had 10 bases not matched to a gene; V was cut back by 2 bases and J by 6 bases. Germline V CDR1 and CDR2: LGHNA, YSLEER. This CDR3 contains 16 residues. The CDR3 DNA follows: TGCGCCAGCAGCCAACCTTCCGGGACTACGGGCAATGAGCAGTTCTTC. This codes for CASSQPSGTTGNEQFF.

The chain joins TRBV9 to TRBJ2-5; 9 positions match TRBD2. The last part of the DNA fits TRBJ2-7 better; the J call may be wrong. Germline V CDR1 and CDR2: SGDLS, YYNGEE. The CDR3 runs to 16 residues. Here the CDR3 reads CASSVGSASGIYEQYF. In DNA, the CDR3 is TGTGCCAGCAGCGTAGGATCCGCTAGCGGGATCTACGAGCAGTACTTC.

J is TRBJ2-7 and V is TRBV23-1; 8 nucleotides match TRBD1. TRBV23-1 is marked as an open reading frame, function uncertain. V lost 6 bases and J lost 4; bases outside the gene matches: 2. The CDR3 spans 12 residues. The CDR3 nucleotides are TGCGCCAGCAGACGGACAGGGTACGAGCAGTACTTC. Translation: CASRRTGYEQYF.

V and J are TRBV19 and TRBJ1-3, with TRBD1 as a possible D gene (6 bases). Trimming removed 5 bases at V and 0 bases at J, with 14 bases between. Germline V gene lookup returns CDR1 LNHDA and CDR2 SQIVND (reference sequence). The CDR3 extends over 16 amino acids. The CDR3 region has the DNA TGTGCCAGTAGTCCTCCGACAGGCCCCTCTGGAAACACCATATATTTT. It yields the protein CASSPPTGPSGNTIYF.

This clone was recorded a few times. The V call is TRBV9, the J call TRBJ2-7, with D possibly being TRBD2 (6 bases). The CDR3 is 15 residues long. Looked up from germline, CDR1 is SGDLS and CDR2 is YYNGEE. Trimming took 3 bases from V and 4 from J, leaving 17 bases between them. The CDR3 DNA is TGTGCCAGCAGCGCCCAGGAGGGACCCCTTTACGAGCAGTACTTC. Amino acids: CASSAQEGPLYEQYF.

CDR3 coding DNA: TGTGCCAGCAGTGACAGTAAAGGCGGGAGACGGGTAGGTGAGCAGTTCTTC. Its translation is CASSDSKGGRRVGEQFF. The chain combines TRBV6-4 with TRBJ2-1; 7 bases fit TRBD2. CDR1 MRHNA and CDR2 SNTAGT come from the germline V gene. Trimming cost V 2 bases and J 9 bases; bases outside gene matches: 16. This CDR3 is built from 17 residues.

The J gene is TRBJ2-3, the V gene TRBV7-2, with TRBD2 matching 9 bases. V was pared by 3 bases and J by 2 bases, with 9 bases of the junction left unmatched. The germline V gene encodes CDR1 SGHTA and CDR2 FQGNSA. The CDR3 is made up of 17 amino acids. CDR3 loop: CASSFRGSGRTTDTQYF. Written as DNA, the CDR3 is TGTGCCAGCAGCTTTCGGGGCAGCGGGAGGACCACAGATACGCAGTATTTT.

This clone turned up a few times. CDR3 coding DNA: TGTGCCAGTAGCGAGAACACAGATACGCAGTATTTT. It specifies CASSENTDTQYF. The chain recombines TRBV19 with TRBJ2-3; D ambiguous. This CDR3 is built from 12 residues. Germline-derived CDR1 and CDR2 are LNHDA and SQIVND (reference sequence). The ends were cut back, 6 bases at V and 2 bases at J, with 6 bases in the middle.